This T cell receptor (beta chain) was identified in a study of response to subunit inactivated influenza vaccine. Study-wide findings and caveats: The authors put forward the suggestion that each seasonal influenza vaccination may bring in only a limited number of new T cells.

The CDR3 has 13 residues. Trimming shortened V by 6 bases and J by 0 bases, and 7 bases separated the two germline ends. The sample holds many counts of this clonotype. The antigen remains undetermined. MiXCR, run by TCRdb on the RT-PCR reads, gives a single entry per CDR3 protein. The sample lists under 200,000 distinct CDR3 sequences, roughly 12% occurring once. These data are also associated with another study on T cells expressing NK-cell markers. Per that study: A 5'RACE template switching approach incorporating UMIs was used to make TCR beta cDNA. Sequenced donors, eight in total, included seven who were HCMV-seropositive and one who was seronegative. About six donors carried dominant NKG2C+ clonotypes that made up about 1.0-7.5% of their CD8+ T cells. Whether expanded NKG2C+ T cell clones were HCMV specific stayed uncertain.

This TCR was sampled from a man aged 45-65 years who received an inactivated influenza vaccine. Sequencing used CD8+ T cells sorted from PBMCs, obtained 12 days after vaccination. V usage is TRBV12-3 or TRBV12-4 and J usage is TRBJ2-3; D is uncertain. CDR3 loop: CASRGTSTDTQYF. CDR3 coding DNA: TGTGCCAGCAGGGGAACAAGCACAGATACGCAGTATTTT.